The 30 T cell receptor beta chains listed next were all sequenced from one sample in a study of CD8 T cells in Susac syndrome. With random hexamers, roughly 0.45 to 1 ug RNA was reverse transcribed. Via MiXCR, TCRdb re-called the immunoSEQ multiplex PCR reads, giving one row per CDR3 protein. The table lists fewer than 200,000 distinct CDR3 sequences, about 95% of them singletons. The source material was CD4+ T cells from PBMCs. The receptors were sampled from a human donor in good health.

This sequence joins TRBV24-1 and TRBJ2-7, with 7 bases lining up with TRBD2. Trimming removed 9 bases from V and 6 bases from J; junction bases left unmatched: 13. The CDR3 has 14 residues. Germline V CDR1 and CDR2: KGHDR, SFDVKD. In nucleotides, the CDR3 is TGTGCCACCTCCCGAGGGGAGGGGTCGTTCGAGCAGTACTTC. As protein: CATSRGEGSFEQYF.

The chain couples TRBV5-1 to TRBJ2-7; 8 bases align to TRBD1. Germline CDR1 and CDR2: SGHRS and YFSETQ. Trimming at V came to 0 bases and at J to 6 bases, leaving 5 bases not matched to a gene. This CDR3 contains 14 residues. The CDR3 region has the DNA TGCGCCAGCAGCTTGGGGACAGGGTGGATCGAGCAGTACTTC. Residues: CASSLGTGWIEQYF.

V gene TRBV20-1 combines with J gene TRBJ2-3; 9 nucleotides match TRBD2. The trim removed 1 base at V and 2 bases at J, leaving 1 base unmatched. The CDR3 length is 14 residues. Germline CDR1 reads DFQATT; CDR2 reads SNEGSKA (reference sequence). CDR3 amino acids: CSARASGNTDTQYF. CDR3 bases: TGCAGTGCTAGAGCTAGCGGGAACACAGATACGCAGTATTTT.

This clonotype was detected only once. The chain uses TRBV5-1 and TRBJ2-1, with 7 positions matching TRBD1. The germline V gene encodes CDR1 SGHRS and CDR2 YFSETQ. Losses at the gene ends were 8 bases for V and 8 bases for J; bases not matched to a gene: 7. The CDR3 runs 12 residues. CDR3 sequence: CASTGVWDEQFF. In DNA, the CDR3 is TGCGCCAGTACAGGGGTTTGGGATGAGCAGTTCTTC.

The chain joins TRBV20-1 to TRBJ1-1; D is uncertain. The CDR3 runs to 13 residues. Germline V gene lookup returns CDR1 DFQATT and CDR2 SNEGSKA (reference sequence). V shed 0 bases and J shed 0 bases, with 5 bases lying between them. CDR3 nucleotide sequence: TGCAGTGCTAGAGACAGGATGAACACTGAAGCTTTCTTT. It is translated as CSARDRMNTEAFF.

This chain connects TRBV30 to TRBJ2-7; TRBD1 aligns across 8 bases. J lost 7 bases, V lost 2 bases, and 7 bases had no gene match. Germline CDR1 and CDR2: GTSNPN and SVGIG (reference sequence). The CDR3 runs 13 residues. Here the CDR3 reads CAWSRDRGGEQYF. The CDR3 nucleotides are TGTGCCTGGAGTAGAGACAGGGGAGGTGAGCAGTACTTC.

The chain uses TRBV20-1 and TRBJ2-4; 8 nucleotides match TRBD1. CDR3 length equals 17 residues. Germline trimming cut 6 bases from V and 0 bases from J; bases unmatched to any gene: 13. The germline gives CDR1 DFQATT, CDR2 SNEGSKA (reference sequence). CDR3 residues: CSARLYRGSLAKNIQYF. The CDR3 DNA sequence: TGCAGTGCGCGTCTTTACAGGGGGAGTTTAGCCAAAAACATTCAGTACTTC.

This chain joins TRBV28 and TRBJ1-6, with D maybe TRBD1 (6 bases). Trimming pared 5 bases from V and 4 bases from J, leaving 9 bases between. CDR1 and CDR2 (germline): MDHEN, SYDVKM. CDR3 length: 14 residues. The CDR3 sequence is CASSAGQYNSPLHF. Written as DNA, the CDR3 is TGTGCCAGCAGTGCCGGACAGTATAATTCACCCCTCCACTTT.

This clonotype was detected only a few times. The rearrangement links TRBV16 to TRBJ2-7; D may be TRBD1 (5 bases). Germline assignment: CDR1 KGHSY and CDR2 FQNENV. This CDR3 spans 12 amino acids. V was pared by 2 bases and J by 6 bases, with 8 bases between. This CDR3 reads CASSQIRGEQYF. The CDR3 nucleotides are TGTGCCAGCAGCCAAATAAGGGGCGAGCAGTACTTC.

This CDR3 is CASSQGGLPHQTQYF. The CDR3 nucleotides are TGTGCCAGCAGTCAAGGTGGGCTGCCACACCAGACCCAGTACTTC. This chain connects TRBV7-9 to TRBJ2-5; no clear D. The V and J ends lost 6 bases and 6 bases respectively, with 20 bases between them. CDR3 size: 15 residues. Germline values: CDR1 SEHNR, CDR2 FQNEAQ (reference sequence).

The V and J genes are TRBV18 and TRBJ2-1, with a possible D match to TRBD2 (6 bases). Trimming took 8 bases from V and 6 from J, leaving 14 bases between them. Germline CDR1 reads KGHSH; CDR2 reads LQKENI. The CDR3 extends over 13 amino acids. The chain's CDR3 is CASRRESGNEQFF. The DNA for the CDR3 is TGTGCCAGCCGTCGGGAGTCGGGCAATGAGCAGTTCTTC.

V and J are TRBV9 and TRBJ1-5; the D is unclear. CDR1 is SGDLS and CDR2 is YYNGEE in the germline V gene. The ends were cut back, 0 bases at V and 9 bases at J, with 10 bases in the middle. The CDR3 sequence is 13 residues long. The CDR3 loop is CASSVGGLGPQHF. For the CDR3, the DNA is TGTGCCAGCAGCGTAGGAGGGTTGGGGCCCCAGCATTTT.

The chain employs TRBV3-1 and TRBJ1-2, with D possibly matching TRBD1 (6 bases). The CDR3 is made up of 12 amino acids. CDR1 is LGHDT and CDR2 is YNNKEL in the germline V gene (reference sequence). Trimming left V 8 bases short and J 8 bases short, with 15 bases between. CDR3 sequence reads: CASRGGLRGYTF. The CDR3 DNA is TGTGCCAGCCGGGGGGGGCTCCGAGGCTACACCTTC.

This clonotype is a singleton in its sample. The junction and the germline gene differ at one end; a read error may be behind it. The chain has TRBV20-1 and TRBJ2-1, with a weak D call TRBD2 (5 bases). The germline gives CDR1 DFQATT, CDR2 SNEGSKA (reference sequence). CDR3 length: 15 amino acids. The CDR3 DNA is TGCAGTGCTCGAGAGGGCGGTGGGTTATACAATGAGCAGTTCTTC. Its protein is CSAREGGGLYNEQFF.

V gene TRBV15 combines with J gene TRBJ2-7, with 10 bases matching TRBD1. V lost 0 bases, J lost 6 bases, and 5 bases stayed unmatched. The CDR3 has 15 amino acids. Germline values: CDR1 LNHNV, CDR2 YYDKDF (reference sequence). This CDR3 reads CATSREDRGSGEQYF. The CDR3 bases are TGTGCCACCAGCAGAGAGGACAGGGGGTCTGGCGAGCAGTACTTC.

The rearrangement links TRBV29-1 to TRBJ2-3; D ambiguous. Germline CDR1 and CDR2: SQVTM and ANQGSEA. The CDR3 extends over 11 amino acids. V shed 4 bases and J shed 5 bases, with 7 bases lying between them. The DNA of the CDR3 is TGCAGCGTTGGGTGGGGAGATACGCAGTATTTT. It yields the protein CSVGWGDTQYF.

This chain joins TRBV29-1 and TRBJ2-7; D ambiguous. This CDR3 has 12 residues. From germline, CDR1 is SQVTM and CDR2 ANQGSEA. V shed 4 bases and J shed 4 bases, with 11 bases lying between them. CDR3 residues: CSVGIAGYEQYF. For the CDR3, the DNA is TGCAGCGTTGGGATAGCCGGGTACGAGCAGTACTTC.

This sequence joins TRBV28 and TRBJ1-2; D not resolved. Trimming left V 8 bases short and J 0 bases short, with 4 bases between. This CDR3 spans 11 amino acids. The V gene's germline CDR1 is MDHEN and CDR2 SYDVKM. CDR3 sequence: CASLANYGYTF. For the CDR3, the DNA is TGTGCCAGCCTAGCTAACTATGGCTACACCTTC.

The rearrangement joins TRBV12-3 or TRBV12-4 to TRBJ2-2, with 10 positions matching TRBD2. The CDR3 runs to 15 residues. V gave up 8 bases and J gave up 4 bases; unmatched junction bases: 7. The CDR3 coding sequence is TGTGCCAGCGCCCTAGCGGGAGTCGGCACCGGGGAGCTGTTTTTT. Its protein product is CASALAGVGTGELFF.

The chain combines TRBV5-6 with TRBJ2-1, with D unclear. V lost 0 bases and J lost 2, with 6 bases in between. CDR1 SGHDT and CDR2 YYEEEE come from the germline V gene. The CDR3 totals 14 residues. The CDR3 reads CASSLGRPYNEQFF. CDR3 bases: TGTGCCAGCAGCTTGGGACGCCCCTACAATGAGCAGTTCTTC.

This chain uses TRBV29-1 with TRBJ2-1; TRBD1 matches 7 bases. Germline loops: CDR1 SQVTM, CDR2 ANQGSEA. The CDR3 runs 13 residues. The V gene end was trimmed by 8 bases and the J gene end by 3 bases; junction bases not matched to a gene: 7. The CDR3 sequence: CSKTGDGYNEQFF. The CDR3 coding sequence is TGCAGCAAAACAGGGGACGGCTACAATGAGCAGTTCTTC.

The chain is built from TRBV30 and TRBJ1-6; 8 bases agree with TRBD1. Germline V gene sequence: CDR1 GTSNPN, CDR2 SVGIG (reference sequence). With 1 base clipped from V and 5 bases from J, the junction kept 1 base outside the gene matches. This CDR3 is 14 amino acids long. The CDR3 loop is CAWSGGQDNSPLHF. The CDR3, as DNA: TGTGCCTGGAGTGGGGGACAGGATAATTCACCCCTCCACTTT.

V and J are TRBV29-1 and TRBJ2-7, with TRBD2 matching over 13 bases. Unmatched junction bases numbered 12, after V lost 6 bases and J lost 1 base. CDR3 length: 17 residues. CDR1 is SQVTM and CDR2 is ANQGSEA in the germline V gene. The CDR3 DNA sequence: TGCAGCGTGGATATAGCCGGACTAGCGGGAGTATCCTACGAGCAGTACTTC. This gives the protein CSVDIAGLAGVSYEQYF.

The chain carries TRBV5-6 and TRBJ1-2; D is possibly TRBD1 (6 bases). Germline CDR1 is SGHDT and CDR2 is YYEEEE. This CDR3 is built from 15 residues. Trimming pared 1 base from V and 0 bases from J, leaving 10 bases between. The CDR3 region has the DNA TGTGCCAGCAGCTTGTGGGACAACCCTAACTATGGCTACACCTTC. Amino acids: CASSLWDNPNYGYTF.

This clonotype is a singleton in its sample. The CDR3 DNA reads TGTGCCAGCAGCTCAACCAAGGGGCAAACTGAAGCTTTCTTT. Protein product: CASSSTKGQTEAFF. The chain has TRBV11-2 and TRBJ1-1, with TRBD1 as a possible D gene (5 bases). Per germline, CDR1 SGHAT and CDR2 FQNNGV. CDR3 length: 14 residues. Trimming cost V 4 bases and J 5 bases, with 14 bases left between them.

The chain uses TRBV29-1 and TRBJ2-3, with D maybe TRBD2 (6 bases). Per germline, CDR1 SQVTM and CDR2 ANQGSEA. V was pared by 4 bases and J by 2 bases, with 19 bases between. CDR3 length: 16 amino acids. CDR3 DNA: TGCAGCGTTGTTTCCCCGGGACTCCCTTACACAGATACGCAGTATTTT. Its protein product is CSVVSPGLPYTDTQYF.

CDR3 coding DNA: TGTGCCAGCAGCTTAGGAGGACTAGCGGGAGATGGGCAGTACTTC. It is translated as CASSLGGLAGDGQYF. The V gene is TRBV5-4, the J gene TRBJ2-7; 13 nucleotides line up with TRBD2. CDR3 length: 15 residues. V was clipped by 2 bases and J by 9 bases; unmatched bases: 8. CDR1 and CDR2 (germline): SGHNT, YYREEE (reference sequence).

The chain joins TRBV20-1 to TRBJ2-5, with 13 positions matching TRBD2. V trimming: 6 bases; J trimming: 5 bases; junction bases outside the gene matches: 9. Germline lookup yields CDR1 DFQATT and CDR2 SNEGSKA (reference sequence). This CDR3 contains 15 residues. This CDR3 is CSANIGTSGMETQYF. The CDR3 nucleotides read TGCAGTGCGAACATTGGGACTAGCGGGATGGAGACCCAGTACTTC.

V usage is TRBV2 and J usage is TRBJ2-1; the match to TRBD2 covers 7 bases. The germline gives CDR1 SNHLY, CDR2 FYNNEI. With 8 bases clipped from V and 2 bases from J, the junction kept 6 bases outside the gene matches. The CDR3 is made up of 14 amino acids. CDR3 DNA: TGTGCCAGCCAGCGGGGAAATACCTACAATGAGCAGTTCTTC. This gives the protein CASQRGNTYNEQFF.

The rearrangement links TRBV6-6 to TRBJ1-5; no clear D. There are 12 residues in the CDR3. Germline assignment: CDR1 MNHNY and CDR2 SVGAGI (reference sequence). Trimming stripped 8 bases from V and 3 bases from J, with 8 bases between. The CDR3 region is CASGRANQPQHF. In nucleotides, the CDR3 is TGTGCCAGCGGGCGGGCCAATCAGCCCCAGCATTTT.